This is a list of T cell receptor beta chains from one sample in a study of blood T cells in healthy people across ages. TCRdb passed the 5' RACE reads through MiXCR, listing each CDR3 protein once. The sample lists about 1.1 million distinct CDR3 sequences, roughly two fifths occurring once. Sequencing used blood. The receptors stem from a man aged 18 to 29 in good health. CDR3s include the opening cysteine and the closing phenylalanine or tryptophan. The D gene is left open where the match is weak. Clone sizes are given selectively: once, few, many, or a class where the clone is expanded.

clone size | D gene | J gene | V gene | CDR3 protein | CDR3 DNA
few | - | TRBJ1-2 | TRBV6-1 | CASTVVVGNYGYTF | TGTGCCAGCACGGTGGTGGTGGGGAACTATGGCTACACCTTC
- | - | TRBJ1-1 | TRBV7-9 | CASSPVGGLTEAFF | TGTGCCAGCAGCCCGGTGGGGGGGTTGACTGAAGCTTTCTTT
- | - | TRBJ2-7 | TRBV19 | CASSIGGTAYEQYF | TGTGCCAGTAGTATCGGGGGGACAGCCTACGAGCAGTACTTC
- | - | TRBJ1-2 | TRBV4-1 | CASSPGLSTNYGYTF | TGCGCCAGCAGCCCGGGACTTTCCACCAACTATGGCTACACCTTC
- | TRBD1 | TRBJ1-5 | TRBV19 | CASSVRDRSNQPQHF | TGTGCCAGTAGCGTCCGGGACAGAAGCAATCAGCCCCAGCATTTT
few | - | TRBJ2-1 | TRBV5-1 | CASSWTAYQQNEQFF | TGCGCCAGCAGCTGGACAGCTTACCAGCAGAATGAGCAGTTCTTC
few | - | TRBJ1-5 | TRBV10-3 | CAISELSRGNQPQHF | TGTGCCATCAGTGAGTTAAGTCGAGGGAATCAGCCCCAGCATTTT
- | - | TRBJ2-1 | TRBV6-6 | CASSYTPKDSQFF | TGTGCCAGCAGTTACACGCCGAAAGACAGTCAGTTCTTC
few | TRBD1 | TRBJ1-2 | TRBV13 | CASSQGQGLGGYTF | TGTGCCAGCAGCCAGGGACAGGGTCTTGGGGGCTACACCTTC
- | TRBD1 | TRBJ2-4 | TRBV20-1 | CSATHSRDSKNIQYF | TGCAGTGCTACTCACTCTCGGGACAGTAAAAACATTCAGTACTTC
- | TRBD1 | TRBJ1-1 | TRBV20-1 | CSARAFGQENTEAFF | TGCAGTGCTAGAGCCTTTGGACAGGAGAACACTGAAGCTTTCTTT
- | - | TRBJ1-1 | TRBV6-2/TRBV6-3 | CASSYPQGRVNTEAFF | TGTGCCAGCAGTTACCCCCAGGGAAGAGTGAACACTGAAGCTTTCTTT
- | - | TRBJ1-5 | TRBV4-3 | CASSQDTGQNQPQHF | TGCGCCAGCAGCCAAGATACAGGGCAAAATCAGCCCCAGCATTTT
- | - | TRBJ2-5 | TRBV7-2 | CASTLGEPQETQYF | TGTGCCAGCACCCTCGGCGAGCCCCAAGAGACCCAGTACTTC
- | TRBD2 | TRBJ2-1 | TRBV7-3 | CASSWGSGDLNFGRGYNEQFF | TGTGCCAGCAGCTGGGGTAGCGGGGATCTAAATTTTGGGCGAGGGTACAATGAGCAGTTCTTC
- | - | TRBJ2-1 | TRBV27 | CATRFGNEQFF | TGTGCCACCAGATTCGGCAATGAGCAGTTCTTC
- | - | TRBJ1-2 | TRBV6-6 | CASSYSSGRDYGYTF | TGTGCCAGCAGTTACTCGTCAGGGCGTGACTATGGCTACACCTTC